A single sample is the source of the 12 T cell receptor beta chains below, sequenced in a study of early T cells in non-severe SARS-CoV-2 infection. TCRdb re-analysed the 5' RACE reads in MiXCR, keeping a single row per CDR3 protein. The data hold 25,000 to 35,000 distinct CDR3 sequences, with about 5.1% observed a single time. Sequencing was performed on whole blood. These receptors were taken from an adult who was a healthcare worker with PCR-confirmed SARS-CoV-2 infection or an uninfected control (not recorded which).

This clonotype was seen many times. The chain joins TRBV10-3 to TRBJ2-5; D is undetermined. This CDR3 region has 12 residues. The ends were cut back, 2 bases at V and 5 bases at J, with 6 bases in the middle. CDR1 is ENHRY, CDR2 SYGVKD, per germline. Here the CDR3 reads CAISEPRETQYF. For the CDR3, the DNA is TGTGCCATCAGTGAGCCGCGGGAGACCCAGTACTTC.

This clonotype was recorded at least ten times. The rearrangement links TRBV19 to TRBJ1-1; 7 bases agree with TRBD1. There are 14 residues in the CDR3. Germline V gene data show CDR1 as LNHDA and CDR2 as SQIVND (reference sequence). Trimming removed 3 bases from V and 8 bases from J; junction bases left unmatched: 9. The CDR3 is CASSIGGQPWEAFF. The DNA of the CDR3 is TGTGCCAGTAGTATTGGGGGACAGCCCTGGGAAGCTTTCTTT. The full variable domain, in which reference TRBV19 and TRBJ1-1 provide the parts outside the CDR3, is DGGITQSPKYLFRKEGQNVTLSCEQNLNHDAMYWYRQDPGQGLRLIYYSQIVNDFQKGDIAEGYSVSREKKESFPLTVTSAQKNPTAFYLCASSIGGQPWEAFFGQGTRLTVV.

This clonotype appeared a few times. The chain has TRBV28 and TRBJ2-3; D call uncertain. V was cut by 2 bases and J by 7 bases, with 7 bases left in between. Germline lookup yields CDR1 MDHEN and CDR2 SYDVKM. The CDR3 covers 12 residues. The chain's CDR3 is CASSLILNTQYF. The CDR3 nucleotides are TGTGCCAGCAGTTTAATCTTAAATACGCAGTATTTT.

This clonotype showed up many times. V usage is TRBV2 and J usage is TRBJ2-2, with unresolved D. Deletions cut 3 bases from V and 5 bases from J, with 10 bases between. CDR3 size: 14 residues. CDR1 SNHLY and CDR2 FYNNEI come from the germline V gene. The CDR3 bases are TGTGCCAGCAGTGATCGGCCCCTGACCGGGGAGCTGTTTTTT. Its translation is CASSDRPLTGELFF.

The J gene is TRBJ2-1, the V gene TRBV7-8, with D perhaps given as TRBD1 or TRBD2 (5 bases each). The CDR3 is made up of 13 amino acids. V was trimmed by 0 bases and J by 9 bases, leaving 9 bases between them. Germline V gene data show CDR1 as SGHVS and CDR2 as FQNEAQ. The CDR3 sequence is CASSLAGDPEQFF. The CDR3 bases are TGTGCCAGCAGCTTAGCGGGGGATCCTGAGCAGTTCTTC.

The V gene is TRBV11-2, the J gene TRBJ1-3; D not certain. The CDR3 is 15 amino acids. Germline V lookup: CDR1 SGHAT, CDR2 FQNNGV. V was clipped by 4 bases and J by 1 base, with 11 bases between them. In DNA form, the CDR3 reads TGTGCCAGCAGCTCCCTTGTGGCTTCTGGAAACACCATATATTTT. It encodes CASSSLVASGNTIYF.

This clonotype was seen a handful of times. The gene calls are TRBV5-1 and TRBJ2-2; D remains ambiguous. The CDR3 is 13 residues long. The germline V gene encodes CDR1 SGHRS and CDR2 YFSETQ. V was clipped by 1 base and J by 5 bases, with 6 bases between them. CDR3 protein: CASSLSETGELFF. CDR3 DNA: TGCGCCAGCAGCTTGTCGGAGACCGGGGAGCTGTTTTTT.

This clonotype was counted a few times. The chain recombines TRBV11-3 with TRBJ2-3, with 8 bases lining up with TRBD2. This CDR3 has 15 residues. V was clipped by 1 base and J by 5 bases; unmatched bases: 5. Germline-derived CDR1 and CDR2 are SGHNT and YENEEA. CDR3 region: CASSLVAGGQDTQYF. In DNA form, the CDR3 reads TGTGCCAGCAGCTTAGTGGCGGGGGGTCAAGATACGCAGTATTTT.

This clonotype has only a few counts. The rearrangement links TRBV5-4 to TRBJ2-3; no clear D. CDR1 and CDR2 (germline): SGHNT, YYREEE (reference sequence). The CDR3 length is 16 residues. V lost 2 bases, J lost 0 bases, and 13 bases lay in between. CDR3 sequence (DNA): TGTGCCAGCAGCTTCCCAACCGGATCGAGCACAGATACGCAGTATTTT. It is translated as CASSFPTGSSTDTQYF. The complete variable domain, with remaining parts taken from reference TRBV5-4 and TRBJ2-3, reads ETGVTQSPTHLIKTRGQQVTLRCSSQSGHNTVSWYQQALGQGPQFIFQYYREEENGRGNFPPRFSGLQFPNYSSELNVNALELDDSALYLCASSFPTGSSTDTQYFGPGTRLTVL.

This clonotype showed up many times. The CDR3 is CAWTPDRETGYTF. The CDR3 DNA follows: TGTGCCTGGACCCCGGACAGGGAAACTGGCTACACCTTC. The chain joins TRBV30 to TRBJ1-2, with 8 bases aligning to TRBD1. Looked up from germline, CDR1 is GTSNPN and CDR2 is SVGIG (reference sequence). The CDR3 is 13 amino acids. V dropped 4 bases and J dropped 7; count of bases not matched to a gene: 8.

This clonotype showed up many times. The V gene is TRBV24-1, the J gene TRBJ2-1; 11 nucleotides line up with TRBD2. J was trimmed by 9 bases and V by 4 bases; bases with no gene match: 7. Germline-derived CDR1 and CDR2 are KGHDR and SFDVKD. The length of the CDR3 is 15 residues. In nucleotides, the CDR3 is TGTGCCACCAGTGACCAAACTAGCGGGAGACCTGAGCAGTTCTTC. It specifies CATSDQTSGRPEQFF.

Points on this clonotype: A much more abundant neighbour one base away suggests this may be a read error. V and J are TRBV20-1 and TRBJ2-7, with TRBD2 matching 7 bases. Germline loops: CDR1 DFQATT, CDR2 SNEGSKA (reference sequence). The CDR3 is made up of 13 amino acids. Trimming removed 6 bases from V and 2 bases from J; junction bases left unmatched: 7. CDR3 in amino acids: CSANLRGAYEQYF. The CDR3, as DNA: TGCAGTGCCAACTTACGGGGGGCCTACGAGCAGTACTTC.